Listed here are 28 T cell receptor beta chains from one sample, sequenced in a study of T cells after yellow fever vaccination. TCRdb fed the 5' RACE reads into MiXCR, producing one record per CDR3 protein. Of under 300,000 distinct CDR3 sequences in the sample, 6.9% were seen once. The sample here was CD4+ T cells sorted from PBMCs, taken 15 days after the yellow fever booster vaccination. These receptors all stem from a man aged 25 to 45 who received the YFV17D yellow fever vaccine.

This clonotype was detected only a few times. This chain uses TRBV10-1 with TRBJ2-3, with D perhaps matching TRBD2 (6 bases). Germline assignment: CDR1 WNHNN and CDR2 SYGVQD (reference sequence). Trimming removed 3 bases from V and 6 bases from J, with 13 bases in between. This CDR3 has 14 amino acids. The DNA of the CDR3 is TGCGCCAGCAGTGATGTAGGGACTTCGGATACGCAGTATTTT. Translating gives CASSDVGTSDTQYF.

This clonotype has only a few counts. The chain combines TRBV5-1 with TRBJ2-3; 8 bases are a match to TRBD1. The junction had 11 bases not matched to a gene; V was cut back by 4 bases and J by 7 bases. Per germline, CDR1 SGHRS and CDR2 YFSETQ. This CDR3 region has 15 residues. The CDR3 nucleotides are TGCGCCAGCAGCCCCGGGACAGGTAACCAGAATACGCAGTATTTT. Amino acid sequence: CASSPGTGNQNTQYF.

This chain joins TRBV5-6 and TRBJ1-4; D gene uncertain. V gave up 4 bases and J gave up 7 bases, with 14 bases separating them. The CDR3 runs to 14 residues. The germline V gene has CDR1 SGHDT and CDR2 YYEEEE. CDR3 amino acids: CASSRRVRGEKLFF. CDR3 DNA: TGTGCCAGCAGCCGTCGGGTTCGCGGTGAAAAACTGTTTTTT. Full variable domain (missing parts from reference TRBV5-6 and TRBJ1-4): DAGVTQSPTHLIKTRGQQVTLRCSPKSGHDTVSWYQQALGQGPQFIFQYYEEEERQRGNFPDRFSGHQFPNYSSELNVNALLLGDSALYLCASSRRVRGEKLFFGSGTQLSVL.

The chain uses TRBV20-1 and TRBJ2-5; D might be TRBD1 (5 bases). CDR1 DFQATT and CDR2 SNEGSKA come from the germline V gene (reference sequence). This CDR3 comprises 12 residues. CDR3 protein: CSPSGAQETQYF. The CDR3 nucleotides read TGCAGCCCCTCTGGGGCGCAAGAGACCCAGTACTTC.

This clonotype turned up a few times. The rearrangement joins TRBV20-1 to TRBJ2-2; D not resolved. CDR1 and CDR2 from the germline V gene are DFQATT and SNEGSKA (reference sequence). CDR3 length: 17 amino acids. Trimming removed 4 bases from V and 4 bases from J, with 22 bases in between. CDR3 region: CSAKIKYSRPSTGELFF. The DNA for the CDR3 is TGCAGTGCTAAGATAAAATATTCTCGTCCGAGCACCGGGGAGCTGTTTTTT.

This CDR3 reads CSADPRTRTYEQYF. The CDR3 nucleotides read TGCAGTGCTGATCCGAGGACGAGGACCTACGAGCAGTACTTC. The chain combines TRBV20-1 with TRBJ2-7; D is undetermined. CDR1 and CDR2 (germline): DFQATT, SNEGSKA (reference sequence). The CDR3 loop spans 14 amino acids. V lost 5 bases and J lost 2, with 16 bases in between.

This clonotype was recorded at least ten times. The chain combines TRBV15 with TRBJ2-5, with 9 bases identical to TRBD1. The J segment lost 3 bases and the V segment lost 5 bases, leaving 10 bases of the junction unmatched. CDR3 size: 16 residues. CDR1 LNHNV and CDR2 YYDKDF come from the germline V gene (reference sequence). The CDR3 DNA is TGTGCCACCAGCGGACCGGGACAGGGAGAAAAAGAGACCCAGTACTTC. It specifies CATSGPGQGEKETQYF.

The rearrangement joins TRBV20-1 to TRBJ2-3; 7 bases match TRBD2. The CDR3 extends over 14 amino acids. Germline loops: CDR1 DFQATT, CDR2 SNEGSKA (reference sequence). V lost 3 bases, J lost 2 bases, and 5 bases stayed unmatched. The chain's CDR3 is CSASASGLTDTQYF. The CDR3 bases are TGCAGTGCTAGCGCTAGCGGCCTCACAGATACGCAGTATTTT.

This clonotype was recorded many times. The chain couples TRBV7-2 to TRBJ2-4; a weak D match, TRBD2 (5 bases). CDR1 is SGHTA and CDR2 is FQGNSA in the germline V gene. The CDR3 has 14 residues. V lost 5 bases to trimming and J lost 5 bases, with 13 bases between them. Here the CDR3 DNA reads TGTGCCAGCAGCCCAACATCCGGGGAAAACATTCAGTACTTC. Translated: CASSPTSGENIQYF. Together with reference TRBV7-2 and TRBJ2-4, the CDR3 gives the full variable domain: GAGVSQSPSNKVTEKGKDVELRCDPISGHTALYWYRQSLGQGLEFLIYFQGNSAPDKSGLPSDRFSAERTGGSVSTLTIQRTQQEDSAVYLCASSPTSGENIQYFGAGTRLSVL.

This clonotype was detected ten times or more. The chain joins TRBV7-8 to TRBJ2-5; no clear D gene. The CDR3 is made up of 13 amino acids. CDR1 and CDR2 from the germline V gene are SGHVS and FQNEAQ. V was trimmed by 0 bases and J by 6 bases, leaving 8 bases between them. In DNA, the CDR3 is TGTGCCAGCAGCTTAGCAGGGTTAAAGACCCAGTACTTC. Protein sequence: CASSLAGLKTQYF.

CDR3 bases: TGCAGTGCTAGGGCCTACAACTTAGCGGGGCAAGAGACCCAGTACTTC. Translating it yields CSARAYNLAGQETQYF. The chain joins TRBV20-1 to TRBJ2-5; 8 bases are shared with TRBD2. The CDR3 spans 16 residues. In germline, CDR1 is DFQATT, CDR2 SNEGSKA (reference sequence). The V segment lost 3 bases and the J segment 2 bases; nucleotides outside the gene matches: 11.

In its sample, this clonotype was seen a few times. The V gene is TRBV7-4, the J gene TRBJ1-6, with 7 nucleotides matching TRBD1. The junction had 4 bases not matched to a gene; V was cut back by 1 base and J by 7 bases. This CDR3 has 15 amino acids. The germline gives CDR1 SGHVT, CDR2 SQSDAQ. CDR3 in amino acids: CASSLGPGQNSPLHF. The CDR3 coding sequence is TGTGCCAGCAGCTTAGGTCCGGGACAGAATTCACCCCTCCACTTT.

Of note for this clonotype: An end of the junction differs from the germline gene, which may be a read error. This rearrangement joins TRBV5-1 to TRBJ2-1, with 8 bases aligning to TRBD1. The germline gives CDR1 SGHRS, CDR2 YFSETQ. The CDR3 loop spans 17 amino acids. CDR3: CAISASFPGTGDNEQFF. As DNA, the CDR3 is TGCGCCATCAGCGCGAGCTTTCCCGGGACAGGAGACAATGAGCAGTTCTTC.

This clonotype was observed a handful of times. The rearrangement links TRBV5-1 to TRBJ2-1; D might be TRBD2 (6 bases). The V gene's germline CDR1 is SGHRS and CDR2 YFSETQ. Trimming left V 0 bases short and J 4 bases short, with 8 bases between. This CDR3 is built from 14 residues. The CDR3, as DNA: TGCGCCAGCAGCTTGGACGGGACTTACAATGAGCAGTTCTTC. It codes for CASSLDGTYNEQFF.

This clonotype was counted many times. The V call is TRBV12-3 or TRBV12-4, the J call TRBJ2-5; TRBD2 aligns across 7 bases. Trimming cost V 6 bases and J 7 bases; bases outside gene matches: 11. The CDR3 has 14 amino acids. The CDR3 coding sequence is TGTGCCAGCAGCCGATTAGGCCGGGGGGTGACCCAGTACTTC. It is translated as CASSRLGRGVTQYF.

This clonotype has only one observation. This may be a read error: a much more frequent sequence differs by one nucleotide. The CDR3 coding sequence is TGTGTCAGCTCACCAAGGTCTAGCGGGAACCAAGAGACCCAGTACTTC. Residues: CVSSPRSSGNQETQYF. J is TRBJ2-5 and V is TRBV18; 9 bases agree with TRBD2. In germline, CDR1 is KGHSH, CDR2 LQKENI. The CDR3 runs to 16 residues.

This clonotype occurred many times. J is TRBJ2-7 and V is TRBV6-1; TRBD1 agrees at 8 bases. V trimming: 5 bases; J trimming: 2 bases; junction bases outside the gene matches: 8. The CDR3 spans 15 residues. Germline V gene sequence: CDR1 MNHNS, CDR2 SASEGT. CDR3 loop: CASSQTGGGTYEQYF. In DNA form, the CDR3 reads TGTGCCAGCAGTCAAACAGGGGGAGGTACCTACGAGCAGTACTTC.

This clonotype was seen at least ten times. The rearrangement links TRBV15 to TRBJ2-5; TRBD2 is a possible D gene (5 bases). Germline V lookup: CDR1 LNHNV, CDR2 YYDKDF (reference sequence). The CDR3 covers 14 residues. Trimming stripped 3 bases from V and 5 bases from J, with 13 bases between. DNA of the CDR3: TGTGCCACCAGCAGGGGAGCTGGTTCGGAGACCCAGTACTTC. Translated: CATSRGAGSETQYF.

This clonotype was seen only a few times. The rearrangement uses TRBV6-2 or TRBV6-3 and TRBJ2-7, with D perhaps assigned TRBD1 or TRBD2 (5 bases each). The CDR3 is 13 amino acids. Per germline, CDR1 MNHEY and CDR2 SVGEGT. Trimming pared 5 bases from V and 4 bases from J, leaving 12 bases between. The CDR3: CASSLLGVYEQYF. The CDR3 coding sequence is TGTGCCAGCAGTCTTTTGGGGGTTTACGAGCAGTACTTC.

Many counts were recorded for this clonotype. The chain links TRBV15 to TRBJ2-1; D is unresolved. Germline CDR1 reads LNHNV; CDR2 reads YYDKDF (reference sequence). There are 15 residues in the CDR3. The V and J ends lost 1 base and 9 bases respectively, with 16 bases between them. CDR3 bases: TGTGCCACCAGCAGAGGAGTGGTCCTCCTGAGTGAGCAGTTCTTC. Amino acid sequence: CATSRGVVLLSEQFF.

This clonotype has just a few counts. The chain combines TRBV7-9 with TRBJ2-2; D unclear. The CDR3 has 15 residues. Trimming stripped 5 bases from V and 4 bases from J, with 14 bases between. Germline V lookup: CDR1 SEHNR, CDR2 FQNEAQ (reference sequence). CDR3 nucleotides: TGTGCCAGCAGCCGATCGGACGGGTTCACCGGGGAGCTGTTTTTT. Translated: CASSRSDGFTGELFF. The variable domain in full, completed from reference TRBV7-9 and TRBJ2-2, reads DTGVSQNPRHKITKRGQNVTFRCDPISEHNRLYWYRQTLGQGPEFLTYFQNEAQLEKSRLLSDRFSAERPKGSFSTLEIQRTEQGDSAMYLCASSRSDGFTGELFFGEGSRLTVL.

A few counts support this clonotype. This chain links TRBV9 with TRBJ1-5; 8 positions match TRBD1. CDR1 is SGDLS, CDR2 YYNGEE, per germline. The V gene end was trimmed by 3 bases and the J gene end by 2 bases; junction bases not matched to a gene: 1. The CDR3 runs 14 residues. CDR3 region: CASSATGGNQPQHF. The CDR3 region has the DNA TGTGCCAGCAGCGCGACAGGGGGCAATCAGCCCCAGCATTTT.

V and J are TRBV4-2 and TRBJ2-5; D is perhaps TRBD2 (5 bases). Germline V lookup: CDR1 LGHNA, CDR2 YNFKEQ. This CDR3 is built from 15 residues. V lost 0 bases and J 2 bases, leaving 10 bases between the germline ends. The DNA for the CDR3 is TGTGCCAGCAGCCAAGATCGAAGCGGACAAGAGACCCAGTACTTC. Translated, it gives CASSQDRSGQETQYF.

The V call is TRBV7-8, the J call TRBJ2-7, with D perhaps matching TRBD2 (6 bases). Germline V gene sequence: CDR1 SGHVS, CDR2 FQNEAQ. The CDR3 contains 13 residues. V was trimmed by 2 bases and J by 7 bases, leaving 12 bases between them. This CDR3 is CASSLNLGGEQYF. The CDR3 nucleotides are TGTGCCAGCAGCTTAAATTTGGGGGGAGAGCAGTACTTC.

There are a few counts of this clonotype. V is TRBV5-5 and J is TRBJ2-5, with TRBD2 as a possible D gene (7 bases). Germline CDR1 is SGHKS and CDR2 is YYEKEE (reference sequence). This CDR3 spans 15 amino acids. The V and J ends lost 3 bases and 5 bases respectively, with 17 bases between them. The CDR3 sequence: CASSSEAGASETQYF. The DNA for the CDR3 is TGTGCCAGCAGCTCCGAGGCGGGGGCGTCGGAGACCCAGTACTTC.

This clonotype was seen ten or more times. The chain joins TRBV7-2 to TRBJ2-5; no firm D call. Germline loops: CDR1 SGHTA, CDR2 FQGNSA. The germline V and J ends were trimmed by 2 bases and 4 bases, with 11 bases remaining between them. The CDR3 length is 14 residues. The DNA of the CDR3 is TGTGCCAGCAGCTTATTTTTTTTGGGAGAGACCCAGTACTTC. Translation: CASSLFFLGETQYF.

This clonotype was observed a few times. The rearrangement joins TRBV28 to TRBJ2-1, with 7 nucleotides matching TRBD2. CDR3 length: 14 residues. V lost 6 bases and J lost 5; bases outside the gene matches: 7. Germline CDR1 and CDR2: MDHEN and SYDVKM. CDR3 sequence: CASRGRVSNNEQFF. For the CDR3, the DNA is TGTGCCAGCAGGGGGAGGGTTAGCAACAATGAGCAGTTCTTC.

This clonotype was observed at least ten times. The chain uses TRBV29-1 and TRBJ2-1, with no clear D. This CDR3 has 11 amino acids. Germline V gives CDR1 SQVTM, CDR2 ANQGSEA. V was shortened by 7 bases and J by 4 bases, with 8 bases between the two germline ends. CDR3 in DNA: TGCAGCGATAGCAGTTACAATGAGCAGTTCTTC. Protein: CSDSSYNEQFF.